Below, 9 T cell receptor beta chains from the same sample are listed, as sequenced in a study of OX40 agonist ivuxolimab in advanced cancers. TCRdb's table, derived via immunoSEQ multiplex PCR, lists solely in-frame clones and lacks some. The top ten clones hold 2.5% to 3.5% of a sample with roughly 60,000 clones, about 85% of them seen once. Sequencing was performed on CD4+ or CD8+ T cells sorted from blood, taken in a trial of the OX40 agonist ivuxolimab. The source of these receptors is an adult with an advanced solid tumor such as melanoma, head and neck, liver or kidney cancer.

This chain links TRBV19 with TRBJ1-4; D might be TRBD1 (5 bases). CDR1 is LNHDA, CDR2 SQIVND, per germline (reference sequence). This CDR3 is built from 15 residues. Trimming removed 4 bases at V and 7 bases at J, with 16 bases between. CDR3 protein: CASSSGVRATEKLFF. CDR3 in DNA: TGTGCCAGTAGTAGCGGCGTCAGGGCTACTGAAAAACTGTTTTTT.

This clone has at least ten counts. The chain employs TRBV28 and TRBJ1-3; D is undetermined. Trimming cost V 7 bases and J 0 bases, with 7 bases left between them. The germline V gene encodes CDR1 MDHEN and CDR2 SYDVKM. This CDR3 is 13 amino acids long. CDR3 nucleotide sequence: TGTGCCAGCACAACAATCTCTGGAAACACCATATATTTT. This encodes CASTTISGNTIYF.

The genes are TRBV7-2 and TRBJ2-3; D remains ambiguous. Germline CDR1 SGHTA, CDR2 FQGNSA. The CDR3 runs to 16 residues. The germline V and J ends were trimmed by 4 bases and 5 bases, with 19 bases remaining between them. DNA for the CDR3: TGTGCCAGCAGCTGGGGTCTCTCGGTTGTTGGAGATACGCAGTATTTT. This encodes CASSWGLSVVGDTQYF.

V usage is TRBV7-3 and J usage is TRBJ2-1, with D possibly matching TRBD1 (6 bases). Trimming left V 5 bases short and J 7 bases short, with 15 bases between. This CDR3 is 14 amino acids long. Germline lookup yields CDR1 SGHTA and CDR2 FQGTGA. CDR3 loop: CASSPNSDRNEQFF. The DNA of the CDR3 is TGTGCCAGCAGCCCAAACTCAGACAGGAATGAGCAGTTCTTC.

The chain joins TRBV15 to TRBJ2-5; 13 bases align to TRBD2. After removal of 1 base from V and 4 bases from J, the junction contained 3 bases not matched to a gene. Germline-derived CDR1 and CDR2 are LNHNV and YYDKDF (reference sequence). The CDR3 spans 16 residues. The CDR3 coding sequence is TGTGCCACCAGCAGAGCGGGGACTAGCGGGGTAGAGACCCAGTACTTC. This sequence encodes CATSRAGTSGVETQYF.

The V gene is TRBV4-3, the J gene TRBJ2-3; D is uncertain. The germline V gene encodes CDR1 LGHNA and CDR2 YSLEER. The CDR3 spans 19 residues. Trimming removed 0 bases from V and 5 bases from J, with 24 bases in between. In DNA form, the CDR3 reads TGCGCCAGCAGCCAAGAGAGGATTTCGGCCTCCCTCAGGAGAGATACGCAGTATTTT. Translated: CASSQERISASLRRDTQYF.

The chain carries TRBV5-1 and TRBJ2-7, with D uncertain. The germline V and J ends were trimmed by 4 bases and 6 bases, with 14 bases remaining between them. The CDR3 is 13 amino acids. Per the germline V gene, CDR1 is SGHRS and CDR2 is YFSETQ. In nucleotides, the CDR3 is TGCGCCAGCAGCCCCTACCGAGGCTCCGAGCAGTACTTC. Its translation: CASSPYRGSEQYF.

The chain combines TRBV15 with TRBJ1-4, with D possibly matching TRBD1 (6 bases). The CDR3 has 13 amino acids. Trimming took 5 bases from V and 8 from J, leaving 12 bases between them. The germline V gene has CDR1 LNHNV and CDR2 YYDKDF (reference sequence). The CDR3 reads CATSRGAEEKLFF. CDR3 bases: TGTGCCACCAGCCGGGGGGCAGAAGAAAAACTGTTTTTT. The whole variable domain, filled in from reference TRBV15 and TRBJ1-4, reads DAMVIQNPRYQVTQFGKPVTLSCSQTLNHNVMYWYQQKSSQAPKLLFHYYDKDFNNEADTPDNFQSRRPNTSFCFLDIRSPGLGDTAMYLCATSRGAEEKLFFGSGTQLSVL.

This chain joins TRBV6-6 and TRBJ2-6; D is possibly TRBD2 (5 bases). Between the trimmed V and J ends, which lost 2 bases and 0 bases, there was a span of 8 bases. In germline, CDR1 is MNHNY, CDR2 SVGAGI (reference sequence). This CDR3 contains 16 residues. The CDR3 region has the DNA TGTGCCAGCAGTTACGGGAGCAGCTCTGGGGCCAACGTCCTGACTTTC. Translated: CASSYGSSSGANVLTF.